Sequencing of this T cell receptor (beta chain) was carried out in a study of beta chain features in type 1 diabetes. Looking at the study overall: Cells sorted and examined across all samples totaled more than 90,000,000.

At least ten counts were recorded for this clone. Its antigen is not identified. Other DNA sequences of this sample code for an identical CDR3. Study observations and caveats: Within each of all four CD4+ subsets, Type 1 diabetes patients had TCRB CDR3s that were moderately but significantly shorter.

Once sorted, every population was more than 98% pure. Germline CDR1 and CDR2: SGHTA and FQGNSA. The length of the CDR3 is 13 residues. V was cut by 0 bases and J by 6 bases, with 6 bases left in between. The whole isolated RNA underwent reverse transcription, so sequencing captured expressed TCRB transcripts. Mean read depth for naive, central memory and regulatory T cell samples was about 3.6 million reads. Libraries were prepared by immunoSEQ multiplex PCR; TCRdb keeps only in-frame clonotypes and omits some of them. This sample has roughly 500,000 clones, with more than 9.5% found just once. Sequencing was carried out using naive CD4+ T cells from blood. The chain employs TRBV7-2 and TRBJ2-1; D is unresolved. The sequence was collected from a woman under 30 in good health. The CDR3 DNA sequence: TGTGCCAGCAGCTTAGCCCTGGCCAATGAGCAGTTCTTC. This translates into CASSLALANEQFF.